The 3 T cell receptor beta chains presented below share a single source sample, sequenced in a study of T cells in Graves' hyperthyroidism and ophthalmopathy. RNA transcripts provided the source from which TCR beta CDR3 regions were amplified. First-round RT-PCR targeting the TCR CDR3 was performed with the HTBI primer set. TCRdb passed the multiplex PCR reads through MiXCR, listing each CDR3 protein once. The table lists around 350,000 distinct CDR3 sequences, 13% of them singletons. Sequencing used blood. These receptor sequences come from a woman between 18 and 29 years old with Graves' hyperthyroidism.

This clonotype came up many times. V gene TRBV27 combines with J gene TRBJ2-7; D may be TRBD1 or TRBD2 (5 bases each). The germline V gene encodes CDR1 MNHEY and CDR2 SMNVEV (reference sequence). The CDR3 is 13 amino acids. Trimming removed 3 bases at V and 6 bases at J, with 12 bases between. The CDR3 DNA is TGTGCCAGCAGTTTGCGTTCGAGGGGCGAGCAGTACTTC. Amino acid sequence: CASSLRSRGEQYF.

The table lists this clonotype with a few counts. CDR3 nucleotide sequence: TGTGCCAGCAGTTACGGACTGATCACCGGGGAGCTGTTTTTT. Protein product: CASSYGLITGELFF. This chain connects TRBV6-2 or TRBV6-3 to TRBJ2-2; D may be TRBD2 (5 bases). V lost 2 bases to trimming and J lost 4 bases, with 8 bases between them. The CDR3 runs 14 residues. The germline V gene encodes CDR1 MNHEY and CDR2 SVGEGT.

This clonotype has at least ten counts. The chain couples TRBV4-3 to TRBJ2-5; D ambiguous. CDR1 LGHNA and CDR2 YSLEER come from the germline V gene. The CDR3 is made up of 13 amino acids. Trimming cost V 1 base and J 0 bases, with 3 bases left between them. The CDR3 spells CASSQGHQETQYF. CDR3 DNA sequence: TGCGCCAGCAGCCAAGGTCACCAAGAGACCCAGTACTTC.